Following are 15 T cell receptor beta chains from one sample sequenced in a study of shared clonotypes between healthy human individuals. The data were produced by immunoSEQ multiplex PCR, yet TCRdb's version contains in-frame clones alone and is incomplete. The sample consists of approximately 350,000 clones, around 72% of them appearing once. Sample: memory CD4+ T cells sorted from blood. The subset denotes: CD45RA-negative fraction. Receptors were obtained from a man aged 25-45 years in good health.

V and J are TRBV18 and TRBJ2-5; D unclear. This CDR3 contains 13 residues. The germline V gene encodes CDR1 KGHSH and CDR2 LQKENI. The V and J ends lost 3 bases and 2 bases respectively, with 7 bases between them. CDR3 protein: CASSPRRQETQYF. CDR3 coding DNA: TGTGCCAGCTCACCGAGAAGGCAAGAGACCCAGTACTTC.

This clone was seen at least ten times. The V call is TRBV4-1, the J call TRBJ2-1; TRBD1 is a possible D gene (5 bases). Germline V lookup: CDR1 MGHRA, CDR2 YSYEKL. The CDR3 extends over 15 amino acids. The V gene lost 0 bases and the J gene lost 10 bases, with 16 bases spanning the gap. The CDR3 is CASSQEEGRASEQFF. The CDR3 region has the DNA TGCGCCAGCAGCCAAGAAGAAGGCAGGGCATCCGAGCAGTTCTTC.

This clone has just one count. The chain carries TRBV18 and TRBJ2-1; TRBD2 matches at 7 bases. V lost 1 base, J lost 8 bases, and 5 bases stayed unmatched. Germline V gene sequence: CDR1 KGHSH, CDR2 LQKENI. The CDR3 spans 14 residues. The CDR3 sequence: CASSPRLAGDEQFF. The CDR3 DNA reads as TGTGCCAGCTCACCACGACTAGCCGGGGATGAGCAGTTCTTC.

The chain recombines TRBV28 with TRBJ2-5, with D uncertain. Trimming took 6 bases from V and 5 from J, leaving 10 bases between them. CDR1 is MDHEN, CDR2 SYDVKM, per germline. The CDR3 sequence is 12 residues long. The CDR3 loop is CASRGSQETQYF. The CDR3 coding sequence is TGTGCCAGCAGGGGCTCACAGGAGACCCAGTACTTC.

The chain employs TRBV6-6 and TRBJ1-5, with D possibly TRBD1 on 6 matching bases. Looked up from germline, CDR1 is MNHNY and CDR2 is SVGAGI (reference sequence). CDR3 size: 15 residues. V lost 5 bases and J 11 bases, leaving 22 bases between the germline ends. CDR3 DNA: TGTGCCAGCAGTGACAAACCGGGGGGGGCGGGGACCCAGCATTTT. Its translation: CASSDKPGGAGTQHF.

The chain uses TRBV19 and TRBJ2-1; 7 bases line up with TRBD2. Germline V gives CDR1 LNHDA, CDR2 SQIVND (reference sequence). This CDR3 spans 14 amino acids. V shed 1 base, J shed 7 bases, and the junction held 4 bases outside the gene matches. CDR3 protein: CASSIGAGENEQFF. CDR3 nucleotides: TGTGCCAGTAGTATAGGGGCGGGAGAGAATGAGCAGTTCTTC.

The CDR3 nucleotides are TGTGCCAGCAGCTTGGGAGCGGGGGGACTGACGCAGTATTTT. Translation gives CASSLGAGGLTQYF. The chain employs TRBV5-5 and TRBJ2-3; TRBD2 matches at 9 bases. CDR3 length: 14 amino acids. V dropped 0 bases and J dropped 9; count of bases not matched to a gene: 5. Looked up from germline, CDR1 is SGHKS and CDR2 is YYEKEE (reference sequence).

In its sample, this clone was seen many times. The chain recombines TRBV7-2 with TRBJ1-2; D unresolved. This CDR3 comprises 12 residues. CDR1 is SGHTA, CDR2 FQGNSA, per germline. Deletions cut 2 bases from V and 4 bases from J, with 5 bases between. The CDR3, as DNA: TGTGCCAGCAGCTTATGGCTCTATGGCTACACCTTC. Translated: CASSLWLYGYTF.

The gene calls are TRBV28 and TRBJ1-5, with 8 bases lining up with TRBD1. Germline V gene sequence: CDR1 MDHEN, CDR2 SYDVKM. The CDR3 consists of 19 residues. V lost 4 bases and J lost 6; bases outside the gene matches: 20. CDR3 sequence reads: CASSSPPARQGLLVQPQHF. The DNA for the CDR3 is TGTGCCAGCAGTTCGCCACCGGCGAGACAGGGGCTGCTGGTTCAGCCCCAGCATTTT. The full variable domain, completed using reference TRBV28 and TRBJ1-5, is DVKVTQSSRYLVKRTGEKVFLECVQDMDHENMFWYRQDPGLGLRLIYFSYDVKMKEKGDIPEGYSVSREKKERFSLILESASTNQTSMYLCASSSPPARQGLLVQPQHFGDGTRLSIL.

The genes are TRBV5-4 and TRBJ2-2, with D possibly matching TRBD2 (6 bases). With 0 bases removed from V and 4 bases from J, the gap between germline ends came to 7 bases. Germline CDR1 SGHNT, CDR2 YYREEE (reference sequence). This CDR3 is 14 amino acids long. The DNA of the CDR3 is TGTGCCAGCAGCTTGGCCGGGAGCACCGGGGAGCTGTTTTTT. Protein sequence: CASSLAGSTGELFF.

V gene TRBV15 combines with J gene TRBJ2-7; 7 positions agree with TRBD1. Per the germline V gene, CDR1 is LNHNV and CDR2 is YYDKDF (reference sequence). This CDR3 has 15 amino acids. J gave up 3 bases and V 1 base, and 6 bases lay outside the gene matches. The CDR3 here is CATSRGAPGGYEQYF. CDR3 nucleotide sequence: TGTGCCACCAGCAGAGGGGCCCCAGGGGGCTACGAGCAGTACTTC.

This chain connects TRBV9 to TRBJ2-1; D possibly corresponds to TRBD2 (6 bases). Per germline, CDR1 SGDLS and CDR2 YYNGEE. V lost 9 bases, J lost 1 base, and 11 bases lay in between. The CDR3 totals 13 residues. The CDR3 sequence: CATREVSYNEQFF. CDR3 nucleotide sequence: TGTGCCACCAGGGAGGTTTCCTACAATGAGCAGTTCTTC.

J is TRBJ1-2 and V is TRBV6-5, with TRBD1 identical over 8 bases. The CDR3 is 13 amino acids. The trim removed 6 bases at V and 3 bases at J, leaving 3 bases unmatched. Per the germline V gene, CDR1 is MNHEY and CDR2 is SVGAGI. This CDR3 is CASSRGQDYGYTF. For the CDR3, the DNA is TGTGCCAGCAGCCGGGGACAGGACTATGGCTACACCTTC.

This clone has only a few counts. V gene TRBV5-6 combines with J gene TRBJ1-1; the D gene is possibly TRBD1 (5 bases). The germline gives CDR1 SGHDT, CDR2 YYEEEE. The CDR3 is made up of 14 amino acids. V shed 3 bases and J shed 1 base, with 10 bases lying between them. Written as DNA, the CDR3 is TGTGCCAGCAGCTATTACCAGGGGAACACTGAAGCTTTCTTT. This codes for CASSYYQGNTEAFF.

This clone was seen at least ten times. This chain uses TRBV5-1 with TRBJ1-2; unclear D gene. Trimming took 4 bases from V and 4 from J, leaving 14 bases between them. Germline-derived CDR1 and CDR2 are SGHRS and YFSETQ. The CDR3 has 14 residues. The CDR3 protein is CASSPPTTTYGYTF. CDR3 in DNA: TGCGCCAGCAGCCCGCCGACGACCACCTATGGCTACACCTTC.